This TCR beta chain was identified during a study of radiotherapy plus CTLA-4 blockade in lung cancer. This table comes from immunoSEQ multiplex PCR, and its TCRdb copy is limited to in-frame clones, with some not included. Of some 50,000 clones listed, just under 85% are singletons. Study results and caveats: The best prediction of response reportedly came from early blood T cell clone dynamics, with interferon-beta.

With respect to this clone: Its antigen is not known. Sequence at one end of the junction differs from germline and may be a read error.

This CDR3 comprises 18 residues. The germline CDR1 and CDR2 sequences are SNHLY and FYNNEI. Sequenced material: peripheral blood, taken from a patient treated with radiotherapy plus ipilimumab. This chain connects TRBV2 to TRBJ1-5; perhaps TRBD1 as D (6 bases). The receptor was derived from a human donor with non-small cell lung cancer whose response to radiotherapy plus ipilimumab could not be evaluated. Here the CDR3 DNA reads TGTGCCAGCAGTGATCTAAATTCACGACAGGCTAGCAGTCAGCCCCAGCATTTT. Residues: CASSDLNSRQASSQPQHF. The whole variable domain, filled in from reference TRBV2 and TRBJ1-5, reads EPEVTQTPSHQVTQMGQEVILRCVPISNHLYFYWYRQILGQKVEFLVSFYNNEISEKSEIFDDQFSVERPDGSNFTLKIRSTKLEDSAMYFCASSDLNSRQASSQPQHFGDGTRLSIL.